This T cell receptor beta chain was sequenced for a study of spatial heterogeneity in lung cancer (dated by TCRdb to between 2017 and 2020). Regarding the complete study: Samples were obtained from approximately 72 patients with early-stage, untreated non-small cell lung cancer from the lung TRACERx cohort. Follow-up PBMC samples were sequenced whenever available, and the median time to follow-up was two to three years after resection. Beta-chain transcripts were consistently detected in greater numbers than alpha-chain transcripts, which likely reflected higher beta-chain transcript abundance. In the raw uncorrected reads, each unique combination of TCR and UMI appeared more than ten times on average. In non-small cell lung cancer, the study quantitatively compared TCR alpha and beta repertoires across several tumor regions, matched nontumor lung, and blood. The study linked features of the TCR repertoire to counts of nonsynonymous mutations, which were determined by whole-exome sequencing of tumor tissue. At surgery, 220 tumor regions, roughly 63 matched nontumor lung samples and 45 to 60 PBMC samples were TCR-sequenced for both alpha and beta chains. Overall study outcomes, separate from this receptor: Comparisons of baseline and follow-up blood repertoires included only approximately 15 patients. Ubiquitous expanded tumor TCRs showed up in blood more often at tumor resection than at routine follow-up. Additional single-cell paired TCR alpha and beta sequencing was considered necessary to confirm, at a functional level, the hypothesis that regional TCRs recognize regional mutations.

Interpreted using the paper, the time point label stands for: blood at routine non-recurrence follow-up after resection. Whole RNA extracted from tumor and nontumor lung tissue, or from cryopreserved PBMC samples, was used for TCR sequencing without cell sorting. Only patients for whom sufficient RNA was available from at least two tumor regions were selected for TCR sequencing. From the cysteine up to the phenylalanine, the CDR3 has a length of 12 residues. Only CDR3 DNA remains: 36 bases, in frame from the first base. Between the V and J ends, shortened by 4 bases and 5 bases respectively, the junction contains 8 bases. Via the germline V gene (reference sequence), CDR1 is SEHNR and CDR2 FQNEAQ. Libraries were built with 5' RACE. TCRdb shows the sequencer as NextSeq 500. To allow correction of PCR and sequencing errors, the TCR library protocol tagged every TCR cDNA molecule with a unique molecular identifier. The study's processing was this. TCR identification, UMI-based error correction and CDR3 extraction were all carried out with Decombinator tools. Expanded TCRs were defined as those above a frequency of 2 per 1,000, corresponding to the top 1% of the tumor frequency distribution. Renyi diversity was calculated using the R vegan package after each repertoire was subsampled 100 times to 5,000 TCRs. CDR3 similarity networks were built from amino acid triplet string-kernel similarity, connecting CDR3s with pairwise similarity above 0.82. The public reads were quality trimmed at Q25 with fastp and then assembled into clones with MiXCR by TCRdb, keeping productive beta chains. Rows with a matching CDR3 protein are joined into one entry that keeps the most common DNA and genes. These V and J calls originate from TCRdb's pipeline instead of the authors' own analysis. This sample holds about 30,000 distinct CDR3 sequences; around 6% were observed only once. The ten biggest clones cover roughly a fifth of the sample.

There are many counts of this clonotype. No cognate antigen has been identified for it. The input lacks base qualities; no much larger clone sits a single base away. The origin of this receptor is a male donor with early-stage non-small cell lung cancer. This material consisted of PBMCs, taken at follow-up. This receptor chain uses TRBV7-9 and TRBJ2-5, with no confidently assigned D gene. The CDR3 sequence is CASSSPPETQYF. The DNA sequence follows: TGTGCCAGCAGCTCGCCACCTGAGACCCAGTACTTC.